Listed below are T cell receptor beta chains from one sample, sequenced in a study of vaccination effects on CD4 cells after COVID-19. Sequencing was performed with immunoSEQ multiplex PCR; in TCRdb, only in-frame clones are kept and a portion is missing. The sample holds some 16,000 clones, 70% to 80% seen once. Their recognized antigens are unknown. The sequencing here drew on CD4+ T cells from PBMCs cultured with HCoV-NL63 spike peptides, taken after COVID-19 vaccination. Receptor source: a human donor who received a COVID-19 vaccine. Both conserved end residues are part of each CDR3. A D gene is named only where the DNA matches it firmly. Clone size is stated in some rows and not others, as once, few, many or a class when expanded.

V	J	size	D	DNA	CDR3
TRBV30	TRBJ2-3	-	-	TGTGCCTGGAGTGTAGGTTGGGGGACCTCTACTAGCACAGATACGCAGTATTTT	CAWSVGWGTSTSTDTQYF
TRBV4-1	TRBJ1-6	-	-	TGCGCCAGCAGCCAAGCCGCTACAGGGACACCCCTCCACTTT	CASSQAATGTPLHF
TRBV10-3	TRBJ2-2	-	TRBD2	TGTGCCATCAGTGAGTGGGGCGGGAGGGCCCACGGGGAGCTGTTTTTT	CAISEWGGRAHGELFF
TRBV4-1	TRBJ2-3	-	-	TGCGCCAGCAGCCAAGATTGGGAATGGGCCCCCACAGATACGCAGTATTTT	CASSQDWEWAPTDTQYF
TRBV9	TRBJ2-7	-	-	TGTGCCAGCAGCGTGTCAGGGGTAGGAGCCGTCGAGCAGTACTTC	CASSVSGVGAVEQYF
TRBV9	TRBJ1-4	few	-	TGTGCCAGCAGCGTAGGGACAGTTAATGAAAAACTGTTTTTT	CASSVGTVNEKLFF
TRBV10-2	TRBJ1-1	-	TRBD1	TGCGCCAGTCGACAGGGGGCCGAGGCTTTCTTT	CASRQGAEAFF
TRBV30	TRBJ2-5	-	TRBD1	TGTGCCTGGAGTGTTTATACAGGGGACAAGACCCAGTACTTC	CAWSVYTGDKTQYF
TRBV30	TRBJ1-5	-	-	TGTGCCTGGAGTGTAATCCCCGCACAGTCGCATCAGCCCCAGCATTTT	CAWSVIPAQSHQPQHF
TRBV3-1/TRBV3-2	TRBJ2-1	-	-	TGTGCCAGCAGCCAAGATCCGGGATGGGACGGAGAATACAATGAGCAGTTCTTC	CASSQDPGWDGEYNEQFF
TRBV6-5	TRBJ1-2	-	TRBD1	TGTGCCAGCGGCAGGGGGTGGGACTATGGCTACACCTTC	CASGRGWDYGYTF
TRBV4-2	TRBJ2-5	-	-	TGTGCCAGCAGCCAAGAGGATGAGACCCAGTACTTC	CASSQEDETQYF
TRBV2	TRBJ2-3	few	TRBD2	TGTGCCAGCAGTGGGACGGGCGGGAGTTGGGATACGCAGTATTTT	CASSGTGGSWDTQYF
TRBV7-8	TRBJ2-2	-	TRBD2	TGTGCCAGCAGCTTCAGACTAGCAAGGGAGCTGTTTTTT	CASSFRLARELFF
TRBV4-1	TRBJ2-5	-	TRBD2	TGCGCCAGCAGCCAAGGTAGCGGGAAGTGGGAGACCCAGTACTTC	CASSQGSGKWETQYF
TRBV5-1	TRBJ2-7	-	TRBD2	TGCGCCAGCAGCTTCTTGCGGGAGGACTCCTACGAGCAGTACTTC	CASSFLREDSYEQYF
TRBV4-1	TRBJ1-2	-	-	TGCGCCAGCAGCCACGAGATGGTTAACCCCTATGGCTACACCTTC	CASSHEMVNPYGYTF
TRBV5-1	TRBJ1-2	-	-	TGCGCCAGCAGCTTGGTGGTAGGGGCGGTAGATGGCTACACCTTC	CASSLVVGAVDGYTF
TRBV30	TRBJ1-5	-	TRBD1	TGTGCCTGGAGCGTCATGACAGGGGTCGGTCAGCCCCAGCATTTT	CAWSVMTGVGQPQHF
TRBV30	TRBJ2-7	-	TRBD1	TGTGCCTGGAAGGGACAGGGGATTCTAAGCTACGAGCAGTACTTC	CAWKGQGILSYEQYF
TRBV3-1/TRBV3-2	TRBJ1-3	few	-	TGTGCCAGCAGCCACACAGGGTCCGGAAACACCATATATTTT	CASSHTGSGNTIYF
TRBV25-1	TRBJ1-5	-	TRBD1	TGTGCCAGCAGGGGACAGGGAAATCAGCCCCAGCATTTT	CASRGQGNQPQHF
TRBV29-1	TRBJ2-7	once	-	TGCAGCGTTGAAGGCTGGAACTACGAGCAGTACTTC	CSVEGWNYEQYF
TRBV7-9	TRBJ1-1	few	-	TGTGCCAGCAGCTTGCCTTGGGGGGAGAGCACTGAAGCTTTCTTT	CASSLPWGESTEAFF
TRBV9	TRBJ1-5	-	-	TGTGCCAGCAGCGTAGGGACGATAGGCAATCAGCCCCAGCATTTT	CASSVGTIGNQPQHF
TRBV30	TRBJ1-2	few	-	TGTGCCTGGAGGGTTGGGGGCGGTGGCTACACCTTC	CAWRVGGGGYTF
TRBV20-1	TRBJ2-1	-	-	TGCAGTGCTAGTGTAATTCAGGGGGGCCAGGTCACTGCTGAGCAGTTCTTC	CSASVIQGGQVTAEQFF
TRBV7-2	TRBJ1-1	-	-	TGTGCCAGCAGCTTAGGCCAGAACACTGAAGCTTTCTTT	CASSLGQNTEAFF
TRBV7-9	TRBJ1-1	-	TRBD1	TGTGCCAGCAGCTTGCAACAGGGGGCGCTTACTGAAGCTTTCTTT	CASSLQQGALTEAFF
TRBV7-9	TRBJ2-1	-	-	TGTGCCAGCAGCTTAGCGACTTACAATGAGCAGTTCTTC	CASSLATYNEQFF
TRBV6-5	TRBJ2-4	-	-	TGTGCCAGCAGTTCCCGGACCCTAGCCAAAAACATTCAGTACTTC	CASSSRTLAKNIQYF
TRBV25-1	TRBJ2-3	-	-	TGTGCCAGCACTGTTAGCGGTACGCAGTATTTT	CASTVSGTQYF
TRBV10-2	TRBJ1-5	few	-	TGCGCCAGCAGTGAGTCTGACCCTAGCAATCAGCCCCAGCATTTT	CASSESDPSNQPQHF
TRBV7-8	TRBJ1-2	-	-	TGTGCCAGCAGCTTAGAGAGGCAGCACAGGAGTGGGGGAAGCTACACCTTC	CASSLERQHRSGGSYTF
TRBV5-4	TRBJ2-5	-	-	TGTGCCAGCAGCTTGGGGCTGAGCCAAGAGACCCAGTACTTC	CASSLGLSQETQYF
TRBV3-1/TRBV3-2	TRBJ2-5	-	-	TGTGCCAGCAGCCTAGGAGGAAAAGAGACCCAGTACTTC	CASSLGGKETQYF
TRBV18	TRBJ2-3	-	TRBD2	TGTGCCAGCTCACCACGTAGCGGGGGGGCCGTGCATACGCAGTATTTT	CASSPRSGGAVHTQYF
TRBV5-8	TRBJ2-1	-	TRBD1	TGTGCCAGCAGCTTGGTGGGGGACAGGGTTATCAATGAGCAGTTCTTC	CASSLVGDRVINEQFF
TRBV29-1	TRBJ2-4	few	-	TGCAGCGTTCGGCCCAGCCTAGCCAAAAACATTCAGTACTTC	CSVRPSLAKNIQYF
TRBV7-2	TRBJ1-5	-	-	TGTGCCAGCAGCTTAGCTCGGGGAGCGGGCAATCAGCCCCAGCATTTT	CASSLARGAGNQPQHF
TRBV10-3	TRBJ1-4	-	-	TGTGCCATCAGTGAGCAGGCTCCAACTAATGAAAAACTGTTTTTT	CAISEQAPTNEKLFF
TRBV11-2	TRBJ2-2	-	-	TGTGCCAGCAGCTTAGCATCTATGACCGGGGAGCTGTTTTTT	CASSLASMTGELFF
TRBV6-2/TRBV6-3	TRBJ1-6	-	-	TGTGCCAGCAGTCCAGGGACCTTCTCACCCCTCCACTTT	CASSPGTFSPLHF
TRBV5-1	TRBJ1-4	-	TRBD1	TGCGCCAGCAGCTGGAAAGGGACAGTTAATGAAAAACTGTTTTTT	CASSWKGTVNEKLFF
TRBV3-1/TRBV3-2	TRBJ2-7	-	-	TGTGCCAGCAGCCAAAGCAGGGTAAACGAGCAGTACTTC	CASSQSRVNEQYF
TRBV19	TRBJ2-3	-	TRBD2	TGTGCCAGTAGTGATCGTAGCGGGGAGGATACGCAGTATTTT	CASSDRSGEDTQYF
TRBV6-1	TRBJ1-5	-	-	TGTGCCAGCAGTGAAGCAGGGGTTCAGCCCCAGCATTTT	CASSEAGVQPQHF
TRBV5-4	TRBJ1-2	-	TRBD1	TGTGCCAGCAGCATCCGGACAGGGGACTACACCTTC	CASSIRTGDYTF
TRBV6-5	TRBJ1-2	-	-	TGTGCCAGGGGAGTAGATGATGGCTACACCTTC	CARGVDDGYTF
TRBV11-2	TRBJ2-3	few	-	TGTGCCAGCAGCTTGGAGAGCACAGATACGCAGTATTTT	CASSLESTDTQYF
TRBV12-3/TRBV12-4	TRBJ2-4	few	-	TGTGCCAGCTTGCTTGGGGGCAAAAACATTCAGTACTTC	CASLLGGKNIQYF
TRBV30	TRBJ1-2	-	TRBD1	TGTGCCTGGAGTGTACCCGATGTACAGGGGAGAAATGGCTACACCTTC	CAWSVPDVQGRNGYTF
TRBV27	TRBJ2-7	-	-	TGTGCCAGCAGTGCTCAACTCGGCTCCTACGAGCAGTACTTC	CASSAQLGSYEQYF
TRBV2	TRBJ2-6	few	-	TGTGCCAGCAGTGGGGAGACAGGGAGGTCTCCTGGGGCCAACGTCCTGACTTTC	CASSGETGRSPGANVLTF
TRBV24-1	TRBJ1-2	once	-	TGTGCCACCCGGGAGGGCACCAACTATGGCTACACCTTC	CATREGTNYGYTF
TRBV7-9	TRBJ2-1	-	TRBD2	TGTGCCAGCAGCTCGAGCGGGGGAGCCTACAATGAGCAGTTCTTC	CASSSSGGAYNEQFF
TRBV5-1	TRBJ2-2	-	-	TGCGCCAGCAACACTGGAGGGATCACCGGGGAGCTGTTTTTT	CASNTGGITGELFF
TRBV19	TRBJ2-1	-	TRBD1	TGTGCCAGTAGTGTGACAGGGCCCTTCTACAATGAGCAGTTCTTC	CASSVTGPFYNEQFF
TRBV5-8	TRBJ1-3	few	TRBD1	TGTGCCAGCAGCCCGACACAGGGGGTGTATGGAAACACCATATATTTT	CASSPTQGVYGNTIYF
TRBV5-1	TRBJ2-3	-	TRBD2	TGCGCCAGCAGCTCTAAAAGGGGCGGGAGGGCCACAGATACGCAGTATTTT	CASSSKRGGRATDTQYF